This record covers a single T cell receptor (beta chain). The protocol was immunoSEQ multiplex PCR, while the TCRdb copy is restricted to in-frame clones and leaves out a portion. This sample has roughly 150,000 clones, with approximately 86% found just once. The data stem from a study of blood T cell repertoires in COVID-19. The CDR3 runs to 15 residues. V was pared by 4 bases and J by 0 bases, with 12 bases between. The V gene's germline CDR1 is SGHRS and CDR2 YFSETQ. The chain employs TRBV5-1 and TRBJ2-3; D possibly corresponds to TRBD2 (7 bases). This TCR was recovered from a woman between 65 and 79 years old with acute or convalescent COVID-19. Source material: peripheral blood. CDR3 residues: CASSPTGGSTDTQYF. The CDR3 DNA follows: TGCGCCAGCAGCCCCACGGGGGGCAGCACAGATACGCAGTATTTT.